A single T cell receptor (beta chain) is shown here with its context. This sample is part of a study of blood T cell repertoires in COVID-19. Study summary: Samples of COVID-19 (acute and convalescent) were obtained from the United States, Italy and Spain. Nucleic acid was either cDNA or gDNA, and it came from T cells, B-cell-depleted T cells, or PBMCs.

Source study methods: Amplified reference gene primers provided the basis for estimating nucleated cell counts. TCRdb's copy holds only in-frame clones and misses some; the assay was immunoSEQ multiplex PCR. Clone size and V and J calls were adopted from that table, with D and trimming inferred from the DNA. The sample carries 200,000 to 250,000 clones, under 90% recorded once. This CDR3 has 13 amino acids. Trimming pared 3 bases from V and 5 bases from J, leaving 10 bases between. The rearrangement links TRBV12-3 or TRBV12-4 to TRBJ1-1; D gene unclear. The sequence was collected from a woman older than 75 with acute or convalescent COVID-19. The specimen was peripheral blood. The CDR3: CASSFGESTEAFF. The CDR3 bases are TGTGCCAGCAGTTTCGGGGAATCAACTGAAGCTTTCTTT.